This T cell receptor beta chain was profiled in a study of prognosis after radiotherapy for stage I lung cancer (dated by TCRdb to the early 2020s). As for the study more broadly: Around 19 stage I NSCLC patients were enrolled in Nanjing, China, between 2018 and January 2019. Ages in the cohort of over ten men and about six women ranged from about 50 to 90 years, with a median of 74. Concurrent therapy was not administered to any patient alongside SBRT. A total of roughly 40 blood samples from 19 patients were sequenced, with one sample obtained before and one obtained after SBRT for each patient. Every patient was deemed medically inoperable, more than ten because of comorbidities and roughly 7 because they refused surgery. Approximately 14 of the patients presented with newly diagnosed primary stage I lung tumors; a few had oligometastatic NSCLC following surgical resection of the primary tumor. Image-guided IMRT or VMAT was used to deliver SBRT in 3 to 5 fractions at a biologically effective dose of at least 100 Gy. Tumor histology was squamous cell carcinoma in 7 or 8 patients and adenocarcinoma in approximately 11. After SBRT, distant metastases developed in four of the 19 patients at a median of around seven months, while the remaining 15 patients had no significant progression. This study profiled peripheral blood TCR beta repertoires from stage I NSCLC patients before and after stereotactic body radiotherapy and linked the repertoires to distant failure. Overall study results and their limits: TRBV and TRBJ usage frequencies reportedly differed by metastasis status, in two V genes at baseline and in about 10 V and two J genes after SBRT. After SBRT, the count of unique TCR clones dropped from a median of approximately 11,000 beforehand to roughly 6,800 afterward (Wilcoxon paired P=0.011). Post-SBRT Shannon entropy and its change from baseline were lower in patients who developed distant metastases; baseline Shannon entropy was not associated with metastases. All reported P values were unadjusted for multiple comparisons. The small cohort and short follow-up limited the study, so independent validation of the findings is needed. Whether the expanded TCR clones were tumor-specific was not determined.

As for this clonotype: This receptor's antigen is unknown. The junction and the germline gene differ at one end; a read error may be behind it.

The TCR beta CDR3 region was amplified from genomic DNA by two rounds of multiplex PCR. The first PCR round used primers specific to each TRBV and TRBJ gene, with sequences filed in Chinese patent CN105087789A. The second PCR round used universal primers. The Roche High Pure PCR Template Preparation Kit was used to extract genomic DNA from the frozen PBMCs. Libraries were sequenced paired-end with 151 bp reads on an Illumina HiSeq 3000. Per the original workflow: Raw reads lacking the multiplex PCR primer sequences were removed with CutAdapt. PEAR was used to merge high-quality paired reads into contigs. TRB V, D and J gene segments were assigned to each contig with MiXCR by alignment to reference sequences. CDR3 sequences were clustered by base quality and sequence similarity to remove sequencing errors. Shannon entropy normalized by the natural log of productive TCR sequence number was used as the measure of diversity. To get clonality, Shannon entropy was divided by the natural log of the number of unique clonotypes, and that result was subtracted from one. The Youden index of ROC curves was used to select progression-free survival cut-offs for repertoire metrics, and analyses were performed in R 3.5.3. TCRdb reran the public reads through fastp at Q25 and MiXCR, keeping productive beta chains. Each entry is one CDR3 protein sequence, shown with its most common DNA and genes. These V and J calls are TCRdb output, not the study's own analysis. This sample is represented by some 15,000 distinct CDR3 sequences; approximately 30% of them were singletons. The ten largest clones capture approximately 32% of the sample.

The CDR3 measures 15 amino acids from cysteine to phenylalanine. Only the CDR3 portion is preserved as DNA: 45 bases, with reading frame beginning at the first base. CDR1 and CDR2 are read off the germline V gene (reference sequence) as GTSNPN and SVGIG. A history of other malignancies or of prior chemotherapy or radiotherapy was absent in all patients, and node-negative disease was shown on CT and PET/CT in all patients. At each of two time points, about 6 milliliters of peripheral venous blood were collected into EDTA tubes. PBMCs were isolated by Ficoll-Paque Plus density-gradient centrifugation. Right after collection, samples were kept at -80 degrees C until analysis.

This clonotype originated in a donor aged 50 or older with non-small cell lung cancer. The material sequenced was PBMCs, taken before or after stereotactic body radiation therapy (not recorded which). Recombination joined TRBV30 with TRBJ2-1, with 7 middle bases fitting TRBD2. DNA sequence: TGTGCCTGGAGTGTACCGACTAGCTGGAGGGCGGATGAGCAGTTC. It translates as CAWSVPTSWRADEQF.